This entry features one T cell receptor (beta chain) sequence. TCRdb's copy holds only in-frame clones and misses some; the assay was immunoSEQ multiplex PCR. The table has more than 150,000 clones, around 84% seen once; the top ten hold 5.5% to 7%. This record belongs to a study of blood T cell repertoires in COVID-19. Study overall: PBMCs, B-cell-depleted T cells, or T cells were the source of the cDNA or gDNA that made up the material.

Sequenced input: peripheral blood. The sequence derives from a man aged 50 to 60 with active or convalescent COVID-19.

CDR3 loop: CASSLRQGPYEQYF. DNA of the CDR3: TGTGCCAGCAGTCTACGACAGGGGCCCTACGAGCAGTACTTC. The V and J genes are TRBV27 and TRBJ2-7; TRBD1 agrees at 8 bases. V lost 5 bases, J lost 2 bases, and 5 bases stayed unmatched. The CDR3 is made up of 14 amino acids. The germline CDR1 and CDR2 sequences are MNHEY and SMNVEV (reference sequence).